This T cell receptor (beta chain) originates from a study of blood T cell repertoires in COVID-19. This clone appeared once. Profiled with immunoSEQ multiplex PCR; TCRdb holds only in-frame clones, not every one. In the table there are roughly 80,000 clones, roughly four fifths of which are singletons. The specimen was peripheral blood. This clonotype was obtained from a human donor in a cohort sampled during active COVID-19.

The CDR3 sequence is CASSRRRQGAQGLNGYTF. The CDR3 nucleotides read TGTGCCAGCAGTCGGCGAAGACAGGGGGCGCAAGGCCTTAATGGCTACACCTTC. The chain has TRBV27 and TRBJ1-2; 10 bases fit TRBD1. Trimming cost V 5 bases and J 6 bases; bases outside gene matches: 18. Germline lookup yields CDR1 MNHEY and CDR2 SMNVEV (reference sequence). This CDR3 is built from 18 residues.